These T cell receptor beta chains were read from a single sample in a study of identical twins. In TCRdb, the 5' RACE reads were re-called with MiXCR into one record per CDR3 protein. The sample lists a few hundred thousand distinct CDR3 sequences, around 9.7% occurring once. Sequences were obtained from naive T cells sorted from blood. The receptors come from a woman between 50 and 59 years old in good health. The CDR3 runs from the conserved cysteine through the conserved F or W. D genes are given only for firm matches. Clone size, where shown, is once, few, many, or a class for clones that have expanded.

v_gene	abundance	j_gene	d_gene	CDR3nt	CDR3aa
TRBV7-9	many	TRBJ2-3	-	TGTGCCAGCACCCTTTCCGGGACTTCCATCTTGGCAGATACGCAGTATTTT	CASTLSGTSILADTQYF
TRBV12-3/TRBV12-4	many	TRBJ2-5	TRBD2	TGTGCCAGCAAATTTAGCGGGGGGGAGACCCAGTACTTC	CASKFSGGETQYF
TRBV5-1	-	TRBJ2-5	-	TGCGCCAGCAGCTCAAGTACAGCTCAAGAGACCCAGTACTTC	CASSSSTAQETQYF
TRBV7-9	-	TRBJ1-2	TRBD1	TGTGCCAGCAGCCCTGTGGGGACAGGGTCTAACTATGGCTACACCTTC	CASSPVGTGSNYGYTF
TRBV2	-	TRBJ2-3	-	TGTGCCACCACCTCGGATACGCAGTATTTT	CATTSDTQYF
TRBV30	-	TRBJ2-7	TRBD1	TGTGCCTACATCGGGACAGGGACCCACGAGCAGTACTTC	CAYIGTGTHEQYF
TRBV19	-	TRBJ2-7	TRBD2	TGTGCCAGTAGTATTGGCAGGCGGCGGGAGGAGCAGTACTTC	CASSIGRRREEQYF
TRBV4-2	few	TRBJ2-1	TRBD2	TGTGCCAGCAGCCAAGATTTCACTAGCGGGAGAGTGTCCTACAATGAGCAGTTCTTC	CASSQDFTSGRVSYNEQFF
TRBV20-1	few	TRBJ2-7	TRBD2	TGCAGTGCCCCCCCCGGGGCAAGGGGGATTGAGAGCGGGGGGACATACGAGCAGTACTTC	CSAPPGARGIESGGTYEQYF
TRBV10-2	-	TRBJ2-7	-	TGCGCCAGCACCCAGAAAGACGAGCAGTACTTC	CASTQKDEQYF
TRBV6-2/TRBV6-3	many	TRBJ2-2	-	TGTGCCAGCAGTCCTGACAGCGGCACCGGGGAGCTGTTTTTT	CASSPDSGTGELFF
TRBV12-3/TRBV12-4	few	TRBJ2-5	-	TGTGCCAGCAGCCCCAGGTTGCCCGGGACCCAGTACTTC	CASSPRLPGTQYF
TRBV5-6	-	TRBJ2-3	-	TGTGCCAGCAGCTTATGGGCGCTGGTCGATACGCAGTATTTT	CASSLWALVDTQYF
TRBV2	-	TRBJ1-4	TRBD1	TGTGCCAGCAGCCTCGACAGGGGGCATGAAAAACTGTTTTTT	CASSLDRGHEKLFF
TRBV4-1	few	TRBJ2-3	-	TGCGCCAGCAGCCAGACGGGACCCACAGATACGCAGTATTTT	CASSQTGPTDTQYF
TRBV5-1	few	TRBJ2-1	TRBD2	TGCGCCAGCAGCTTGGTGCGGGAGGGCTTTAATGAGCAGTTCTTC	CASSLVREGFNEQFF
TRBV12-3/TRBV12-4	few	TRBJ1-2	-	TGTGCCAGCAGTGAAATGGGGGTTCTCGGCTACACCTTC	CASSEMGVLGYTF
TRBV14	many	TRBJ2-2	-	TGTGCCAGCAGCCAAATTCACGCGAACACCGGGGAGCTGTTTTTT	CASSQIHANTGELFF
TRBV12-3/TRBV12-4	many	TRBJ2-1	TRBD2	TGTGCCAGCAGTTCCGGTTCTAGCGGTGAGCAGTTCTTC	CASSSGSSGEQFF
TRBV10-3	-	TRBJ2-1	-	TGTGCCATCAGTGTGGGCGGCGGCCATGAGCAGTTCTTC	CAISVGGGHEQFF
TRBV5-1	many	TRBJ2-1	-	TGCGCCAGCAGCCCTGCTTCTTCGATATACAATGAGCAGTTCTTC	CASSPASSIYNEQFF
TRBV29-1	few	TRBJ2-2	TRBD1	TGCAGCGTCGCCCAGAGGGGGCAAAGGGAGCTGTTTTTT	CSVAQRGQRELFF
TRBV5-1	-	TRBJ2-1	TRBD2	TGCGCCAGCAGCTTGGCCTTACCTCTAGCGGGAGCAGACAATGAGCAGTTCTTC	CASSLALPLAGADNEQFF
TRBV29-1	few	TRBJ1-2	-	TGCAGCGTGACAGAATGGGATGGCTACACCTTC	CSVTEWDGYTF
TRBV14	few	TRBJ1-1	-	TGTGCCAGCAGCCAAGGTTCAGGGCGGAACACTGAAGCTTTCTTT	CASSQGSGRNTEAFF
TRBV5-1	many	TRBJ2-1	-	TGCGCCAGCAGCAAGCGGTACGATTACAATGAGCAGTTCTTC	CASSKRYDYNEQFF
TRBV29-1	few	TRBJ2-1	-	TGCAGCGTTGGAGGTGGTCGGACTGGCAATGAGCAGTTCTTC	CSVGGGRTGNEQFF
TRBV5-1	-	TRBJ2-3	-	TGCGCCAGCGGAGCGGCAACTAGCACAGATACGCAGTATTTT	CASGAATSTDTQYF
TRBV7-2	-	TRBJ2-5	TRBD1	TGTGCCAGCAACGACAGGGGGCGGACACAAGAGACCCAGTACTTC	CASNDRGRTQETQYF
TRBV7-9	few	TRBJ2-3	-	TGTGCCAGCAGCTCCCGGGACCGTAATGCAGATACGCAGTATTTT	CASSSRDRNADTQYF
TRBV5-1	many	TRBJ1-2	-	TGCGCCAGCAGCTTAGAGGGCCTCCACCTCTATGGCTACACCTTC	CASSLEGLHLYGYTF
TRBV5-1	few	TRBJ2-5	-	TGCGCCAGCAGCTTGGCTTGGGGCGGGGAGACCCAGTACTTC	CASSLAWGGETQYF
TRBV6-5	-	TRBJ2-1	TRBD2	TGTGCCAGCAGGAAGGGACTAGCGGGAGGCAATGAGCAGTTCTTC	CASRKGLAGGNEQFF
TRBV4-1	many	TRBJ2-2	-	TGCGCCAGCAGCCAAGCCAGAAACACCGGGGAGCTGTTTTTT	CASSQARNTGELFF
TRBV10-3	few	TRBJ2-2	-	TGTGCCACCCAGTGGGGGGCCGGGGAGCTGTTTTTT	CATQWGAGELFF
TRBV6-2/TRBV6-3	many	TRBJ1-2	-	TGTGCCAGCAGTACAGCTAACTATGGCTACACCTTC	CASSTANYGYTF
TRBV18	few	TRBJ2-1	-	TGTGCCAGCTCACCACCGGCCATAGGTGAGCAGTTCTTC	CASSPPAIGEQFF
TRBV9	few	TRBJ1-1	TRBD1	TGTGCCAGCAGAGCTACAGGGGACACTGAAGCTTTCTTT	CASRATGDTEAFF
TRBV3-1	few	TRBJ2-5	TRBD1	TGTGCCAGCAGGCTCACAGGGGCAGAGACCCAGTACTTC	CASRLTGAETQYF
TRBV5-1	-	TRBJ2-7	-	TGCGCCAGCAGGTCGGACGGGACCTACGAGCAGTACTTC	CASRSDGTYEQYF
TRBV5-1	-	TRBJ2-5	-	TGCGCCAGCAGTCAAACAGGGAGCAGGGAGACCCAGTACTTC	CASSQTGSRETQYF
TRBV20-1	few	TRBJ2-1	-	TGCAGTTCCTCACCCGTCTCAGGTGAGCAGTTCTTC	CSSSPVSGEQFF
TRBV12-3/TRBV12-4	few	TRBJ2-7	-	TGTGCCAGCAGTTTAGTACTGTTCTACGAGCAGTACTTC	CASSLVLFYEQYF
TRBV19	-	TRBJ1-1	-	TGTGCCAGCATCATTGAGCCGTATGGCACTGAAGCTTTCTTT	CASIIEPYGTEAFF
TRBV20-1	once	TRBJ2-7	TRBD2	TGCAGTGCTAGTTCGAGCGGGAGTCCCTACGAGCAGTACTTC	CSASSSGSPYEQYF
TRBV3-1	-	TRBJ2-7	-	TGTGCCAGCAGCCAATTTGGTAACCTCTACGAGCAGTACTTC	CASSQFGNLYEQYF
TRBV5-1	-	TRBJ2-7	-	TGCGCCAGCAGCCCGGGACTCTACGAGCAGTACTTC	CASSPGLYEQYF
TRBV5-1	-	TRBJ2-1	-	TGCGCCAGCAGCTTGGGGCTCGTGTCTAACAATGAGCAGTTCTTC	CASSLGLVSNNEQFF
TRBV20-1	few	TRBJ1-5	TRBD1	TGCAGTGCTAGAGGGGGACAGGGGAATCAGCCCCAGCATTTT	CSARGGQGNQPQHF
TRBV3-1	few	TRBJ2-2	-	TGTGCCAGCAGCCAGAGCGATCAGCCCGGGGAGCTGTTTTTT	CASSQSDQPGELFF
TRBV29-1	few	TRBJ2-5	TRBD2	TGCAGCGTTGACCTAACCACGGGAGGGACCCAGTACTTC	CSVDLTTGGTQYF